The T cell receptor (beta chain) under discussion was sequenced for a study of T cell responses to AZD1222 COVID-19 vaccine. This clone was recorded only once. Germline CDR1 and CDR2: LNHDA and SQIVND (reference sequence). The J segment lost 7 bases and the V segment lost 3 bases, leaving 11 bases of the junction unmatched. The length of the CDR3 is 17 residues. The table came from immunoSEQ multiplex PCR; TCRdb's copy has only in-frame clones and leaves some out. The sample includes 120,000 or so clones, around 83% of them seen just once. Sequenced here: peripheral blood, sampled 28 days after the second AZD1222 dose. The clonotype was recovered from an adult who received the AZD1222 COVID-19 vaccine. V is TRBV19 and J is TRBJ2-1; 11 bases line up with TRBD2. The CDR3 DNA sequence: TGTGCCAGTAGTATCTCCGGCCTAGCGGGGGGCCGAAATGAGCAGTTCTTC. As protein: CASSISGLAGGRNEQFF.